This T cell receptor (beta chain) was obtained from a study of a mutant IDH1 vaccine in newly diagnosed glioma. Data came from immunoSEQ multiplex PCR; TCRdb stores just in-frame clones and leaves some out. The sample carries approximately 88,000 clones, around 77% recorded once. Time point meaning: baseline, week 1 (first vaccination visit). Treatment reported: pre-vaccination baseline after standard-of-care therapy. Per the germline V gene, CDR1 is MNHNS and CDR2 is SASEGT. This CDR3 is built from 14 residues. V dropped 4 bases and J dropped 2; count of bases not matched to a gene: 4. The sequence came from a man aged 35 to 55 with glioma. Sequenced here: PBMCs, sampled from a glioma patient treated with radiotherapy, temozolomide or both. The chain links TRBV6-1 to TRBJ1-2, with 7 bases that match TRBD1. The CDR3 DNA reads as TGTGCCAGCAGTGCGTCGGGACAGAACTATGGCTACACCTTC. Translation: CASSASGQNYGYTF.